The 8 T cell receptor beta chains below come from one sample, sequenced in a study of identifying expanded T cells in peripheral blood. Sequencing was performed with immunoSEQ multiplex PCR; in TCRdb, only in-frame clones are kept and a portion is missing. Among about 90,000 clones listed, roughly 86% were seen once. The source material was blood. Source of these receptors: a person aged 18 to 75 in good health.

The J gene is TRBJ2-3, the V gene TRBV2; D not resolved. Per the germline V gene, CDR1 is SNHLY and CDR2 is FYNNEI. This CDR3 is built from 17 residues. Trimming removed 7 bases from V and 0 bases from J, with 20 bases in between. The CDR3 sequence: CASKAERMLTSTDTQYF. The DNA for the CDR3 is TGTGCCAGCAAGGCAGAGCGAATGCTAACTAGCACAGATACGCAGTATTTT.

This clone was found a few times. CDR3 amino acids: CASSPRGQGGDTQYF. The CDR3 DNA is TGTGCCAGCTCACCCCGGGGACAGGGGGGTGATACGCAGTATTTT. The chain recombines TRBV18 with TRBJ2-3; 11 bases fit TRBD1. The V gene end was trimmed by 3 bases and the J gene end by 6 bases; junction bases not matched to a gene: 5. Germline lookup yields CDR1 KGHSH and CDR2 LQKENI. The CDR3 is made up of 15 amino acids.

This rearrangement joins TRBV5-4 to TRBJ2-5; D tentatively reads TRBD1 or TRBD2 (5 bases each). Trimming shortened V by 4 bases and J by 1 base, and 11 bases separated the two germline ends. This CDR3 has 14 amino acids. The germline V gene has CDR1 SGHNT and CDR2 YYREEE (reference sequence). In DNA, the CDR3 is TGTGCCAGCAGCCGCAATGGGGGCCAAGAGACCCAGTACTTC. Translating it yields CASSRNGGQETQYF.

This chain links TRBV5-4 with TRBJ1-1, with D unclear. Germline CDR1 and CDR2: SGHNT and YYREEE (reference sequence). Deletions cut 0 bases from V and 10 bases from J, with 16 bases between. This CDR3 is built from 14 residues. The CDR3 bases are TGTGCCAGCAGCTTGGAGGCGTTGGGCTCTGCAGCTTTCTTT. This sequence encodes CASSLEALGSAAFF.

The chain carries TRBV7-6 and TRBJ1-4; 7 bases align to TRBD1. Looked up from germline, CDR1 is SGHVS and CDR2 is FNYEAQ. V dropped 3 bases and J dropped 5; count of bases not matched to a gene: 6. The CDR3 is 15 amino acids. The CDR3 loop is CASSLDGRGNEKLFF. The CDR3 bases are TGTGCCAGCAGCTTGGACGGCAGGGGGAATGAAAAACTGTTTTTT.

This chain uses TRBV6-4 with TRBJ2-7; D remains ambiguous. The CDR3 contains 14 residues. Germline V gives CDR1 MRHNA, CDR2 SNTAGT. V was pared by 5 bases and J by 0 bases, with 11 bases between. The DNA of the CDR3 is TGTGCCAGCAGTAACGGACGGTCCTCCTACGAGCAGTACTTC. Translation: CASSNGRSSYEQYF.

The CDR3, as DNA: TGTGCCAGCAGTCGGACAGCAACGAACACCGGGGAGCTGTTTTTT. This sequence encodes CASSRTATNTGELFF. The V and J genes are TRBV6-1 and TRBJ2-2; weak D call: TRBD1 (6 bases). With 5 bases removed from V and 0 bases from J, the gap between germline ends came to 10 bases. This CDR3 has 15 residues. Germline V gene sequence: CDR1 MNHNS, CDR2 SASEGT.

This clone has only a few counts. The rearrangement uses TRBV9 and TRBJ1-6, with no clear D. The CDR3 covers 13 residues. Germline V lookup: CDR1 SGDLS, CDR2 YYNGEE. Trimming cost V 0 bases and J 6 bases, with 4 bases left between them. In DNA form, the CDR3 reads TGTGCCAGCAGCGTAGCGGGTAATTCACCCCTCCACTTT. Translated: CASSVAGNSPLHF.